This TCR beta chain was sequenced for a study of neurological immune-mediated disorders. V dropped 1 base and J dropped 8 bases, with 12 bases sitting between them. The CDR3 length is 13 residues. Germline-derived CDR1 and CDR2 are SQVTM and ANQGSEA. The table lists this clonotype with many counts. From the 5' RACE reads, TCRdb called clonotypes with MiXCR, one entry per CDR3 protein. Of just under 60,000 distinct CDR3 sequences in the sample, around 3.5% were seen once. The material sequenced was PBMCs. The gene calls are TRBV29-1 and TRBJ2-1; D gene uncertain. The sequence was obtained from a woman aged 25 to 39 with multiple sclerosis. The CDR3 DNA follows: TGCAGCGTTGAAGGGGCTGAGCACCATGAGCAGTTCTTC. This codes for CSVEGAEHHEQFF.